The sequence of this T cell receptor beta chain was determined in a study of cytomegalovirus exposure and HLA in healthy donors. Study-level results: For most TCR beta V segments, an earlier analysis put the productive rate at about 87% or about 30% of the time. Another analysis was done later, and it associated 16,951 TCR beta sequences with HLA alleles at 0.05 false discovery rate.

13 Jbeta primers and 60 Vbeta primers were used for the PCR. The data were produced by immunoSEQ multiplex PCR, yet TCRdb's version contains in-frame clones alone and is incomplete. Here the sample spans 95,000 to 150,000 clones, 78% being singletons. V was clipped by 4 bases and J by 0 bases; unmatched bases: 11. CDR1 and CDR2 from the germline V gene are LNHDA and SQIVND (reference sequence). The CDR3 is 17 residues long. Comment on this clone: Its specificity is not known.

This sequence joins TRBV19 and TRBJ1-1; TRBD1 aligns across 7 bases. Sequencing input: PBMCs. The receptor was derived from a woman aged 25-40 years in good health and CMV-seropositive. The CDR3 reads CASSTRRQGNMNTEAFF. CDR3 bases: TGTGCCAGTAGTACCAGGAGACAGGGAAACATGAACACTGAAGCTTTCTTT.